This is a list of T cell receptor beta chains from one sample in a study of shared clonotypes between healthy human individuals. Clones were read by immunoSEQ multiplex PCR, and TCRdb kept only the in-frame ones, dropping some. This sample has around 1,100,000 clones, with about 72% found just once. The sequenced sample consisted of memory CD4+ T cells from PBMCs. These TCRs come from a man aged 18 to 29 in good health. Some clones in this sample may be carry-over from other donors' samples. CDR3s include the opening cysteine and the closing phenylalanine or tryptophan.

J gene | V gene | CDR3 protein
TRBJ1-2 | TRBV10-2 | CASHDRRSNYGYTF
TRBJ2-6 | TRBV7-3 | CASSQGGGSGANVLTF
TRBJ2-1 | TRBV28 | CASSPVGDNEQFF
TRBJ2-2 | TRBV28 | CASTTGELFF
TRBJ2-7 | TRBV7-8 | CASSSPRGGGDYEQYF
TRBJ2-1 | TRBV7-9 | CASSEGLAGRNEQFF
TRBJ2-5 | TRBV5-1 | CASSLRGQGVGETQYF
TRBJ2-3 | TRBV9 | CASSVLGGRTDTQYF
TRBJ2-5 | TRBV5-4 | CASSLSGTPQETQYF
TRBJ1-1 | TRBV9 | CASSPQGTRMNTEAFF
TRBJ2-7 | TRBV5-1 | CASSRGDHGSYEQYF
TRBJ2-7 | TRBV11-1 | CASSLGNRESQYF
TRBJ2-5 | TRBV18 | CASSPVGRGSETQYF
TRBJ2-3 | TRBV9 | CASSVAGTSTDTQYF
TRBJ2-5 | TRBV11-2 | CASSEIGGQETQYF
TRBJ2-1 | TRBV29-1 | CAHRGPRGNEQFF
TRBJ2-1 | TRBV7-9 | CASSQPMSRPFF
TRBJ2-2 | TRBV7-2 | CASSLLGSMVTGELFF
TRBJ2-5 | TRBV2 | CASIGQGGETQYF
TRBJ1-1 | TRBV5-1 | CASSLESGWVTEAFF
TRBJ2-7 | TRBV28 | CASRAGVYEQYF
TRBJ1-1 | TRBV9 | CASTVGRTEAFF
TRBJ2-3 | TRBV5-1 | CASSQVPTDTQYF